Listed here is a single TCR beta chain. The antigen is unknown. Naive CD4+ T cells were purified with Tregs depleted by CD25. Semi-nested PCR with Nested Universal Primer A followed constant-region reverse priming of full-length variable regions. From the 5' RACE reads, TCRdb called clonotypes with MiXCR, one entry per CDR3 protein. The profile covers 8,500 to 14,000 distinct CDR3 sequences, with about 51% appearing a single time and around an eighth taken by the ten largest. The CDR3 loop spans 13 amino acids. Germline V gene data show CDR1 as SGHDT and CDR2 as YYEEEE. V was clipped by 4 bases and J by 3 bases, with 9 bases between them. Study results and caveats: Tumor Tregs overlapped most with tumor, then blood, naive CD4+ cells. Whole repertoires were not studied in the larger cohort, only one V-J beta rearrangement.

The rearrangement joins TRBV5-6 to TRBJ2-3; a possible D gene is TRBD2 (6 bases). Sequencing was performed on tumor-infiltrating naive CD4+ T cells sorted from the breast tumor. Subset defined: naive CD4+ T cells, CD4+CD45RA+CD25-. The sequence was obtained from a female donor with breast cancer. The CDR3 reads CASSLSGTDTQYF. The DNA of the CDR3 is TGTGCCAGCAGCCTTAGCGGAACAGATACGCAGTATTTT.